This TCR beta chain emerged from a study of blood T cell repertoires in COVID-19. Profiled with immunoSEQ multiplex PCR; TCRdb holds only in-frame clones, not every one. This sample carries hundreds of thousands of clones, 70% to 90% of them seen once, and the ten largest clones take over 3%. This clone appeared once. The CDR3 consists of 13 residues. Germline V gene lookup returns CDR1 MNHEY and CDR2 SMNVEV (reference sequence). The V and J ends lost 2 bases and 7 bases, in that order; junction bases with no gene match: 0. Everyone who took part was about 18 to 90 years old, and they came from about two dozen US areas. Participants were placed into cohorts based on the clinical history they reported.

This receptor was identified in a woman aged 45-65 years in a cohort exposed to, infected with or recovered from COVID-19 (not recorded which). This sequence joins TRBV27 and TRBJ1-4, with 8 positions matching TRBD1. Sequenced: PBMCs or T cells enriched from blood (not recorded which). The CDR3 nucleotides are TGTGCCAGCAGTTTAGGACAGGGTGAAAAACTGTTTTTT. Its translation: CASSLGQGEKLFF.